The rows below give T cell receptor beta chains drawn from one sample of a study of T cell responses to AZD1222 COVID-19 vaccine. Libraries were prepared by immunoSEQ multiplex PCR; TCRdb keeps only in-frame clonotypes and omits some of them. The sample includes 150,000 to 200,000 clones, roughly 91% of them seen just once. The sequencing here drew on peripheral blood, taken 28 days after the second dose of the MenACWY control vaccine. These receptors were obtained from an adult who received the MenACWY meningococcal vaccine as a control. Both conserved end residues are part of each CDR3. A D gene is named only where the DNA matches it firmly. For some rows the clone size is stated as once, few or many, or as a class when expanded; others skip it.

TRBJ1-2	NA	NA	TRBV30	CAWSEGRVMSYGYTF	TGTGCCTGGAGTGAAGGAAGGGTTATGAGTTATGGCTACACCTTC
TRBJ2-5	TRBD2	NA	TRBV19	CASSMVAGGSETQYF	TGTGCCAGTAGTATGGTAGCGGGGGGCTCGGAGACCCAGTACTTC
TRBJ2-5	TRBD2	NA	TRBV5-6	CASSLRLAGGLGKTQYF	TGTGCCAGCAGCTTGAGACTAGCGGGGGGCCTCGGGAAGACCCAGTACTTC
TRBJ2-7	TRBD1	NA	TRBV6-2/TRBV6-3	CASSSRTGTDEQYF	TGTGCCAGCAGTTCCCGGACAGGGACCGACGAGCAGTACTTC
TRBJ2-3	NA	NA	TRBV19	CASKPEGPSTDTQYF	TGTGCCAGTAAGCCAGAGGGTCCAAGCACAGATACGCAGTATTTT
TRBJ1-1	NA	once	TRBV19	CASSERGWGTEAFF	TGTGCCAGTAGTGAGCGGGGCTGGGGCACTGAAGCTTTCTTT
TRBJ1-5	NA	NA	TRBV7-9	CASSSINQPQHF	TGTGCCAGCAGCAGTATAAATCAGCCCCAGCATTTT
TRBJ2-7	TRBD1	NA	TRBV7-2	CASSYWKTGKNEQYF	TGTGCCAGCAGCTACTGGAAGACAGGGAAAAACGAGCAGTACTTC
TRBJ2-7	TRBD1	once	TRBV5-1	CASNDRGTAYEQYF	TGCGCCAGCAACGACAGGGGAACCGCCTACGAGCAGTACTTC
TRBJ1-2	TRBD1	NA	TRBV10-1	CASSESTQGNYGYTF	TGCGCCAGCAGTGAGTCGACACAGGGGAACTATGGCTACACCTTC
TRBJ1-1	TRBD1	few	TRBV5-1	CASSSQGFRTTEAFF	TGCGCCAGCAGCTCACAGGGGTTCCGGACCACTGAAGCTTTCTTT
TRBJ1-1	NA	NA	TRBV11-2	CASSLDRNTEAFF	TGTGCCAGCAGCTTAGACAGGAACACTGAAGCTTTCTTT
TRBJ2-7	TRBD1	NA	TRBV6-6	CASRSTGALGNEQYF	TGTGCCAGCAGATCTACAGGGGCCTTGGGGAACGAGCAGTACTTC
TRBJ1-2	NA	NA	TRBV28	CASSTLQGPRGYTF	TGTGCCAGCAGTACGTTACAGGGCCCCCGTGGCTACACCTTC
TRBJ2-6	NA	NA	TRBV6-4	CASSPGSGANVLTF	TGTGCCAGCAGTCCGGGGTCTGGGGCCAACGTCCTGACTTTC
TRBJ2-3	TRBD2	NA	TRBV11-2	CASSLSPLAGGTDTQYF	TGTGCCAGCAGCCTATCCCCACTAGCGGGGGGCACAGATACGCAGTATTTT
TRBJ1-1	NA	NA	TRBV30	CAWSGLPAFF	TGTGCCTGGAGTGGACTTCCAGCTTTCTTT
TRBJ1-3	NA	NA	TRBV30	CAWSLGLYGNTIYF	TGTGCCTGGAGTTTGGGGCTATACGGAAACACCATATATTTT
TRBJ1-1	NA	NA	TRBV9	CASSAPQTLNTEAFF	TGTGCCAGCAGCGCCCCACAGACCTTGAACACTGAAGCTTTCTTT
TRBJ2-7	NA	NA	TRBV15	CATSRDGPYEQYF	TGTGCCACCAGCAGGGACGGGCCCTACGAGCAGTACTTC
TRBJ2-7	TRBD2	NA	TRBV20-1	CSASSMQRGSYEQYF	TGCAGTGCTAGTTCTATGCAGCGGGGGTCCTACGAGCAGTACTTC
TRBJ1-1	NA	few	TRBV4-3	CASSQGPSTEAFF	TGCGCCAGCAGCCAAGGCCCAAGCACTGAAGCTTTCTTT
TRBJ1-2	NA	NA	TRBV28	CASSGENYGYTF	TGTGCCAGCAGCGGCGAAAACTATGGCTACACCTTC
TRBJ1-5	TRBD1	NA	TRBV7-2	CASSWGQGLARQPQHF	TGTGCCAGCAGCTGGGGACAGGGACTCGCCCGTCAGCCCCAGCATTTT
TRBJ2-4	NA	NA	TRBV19	CASSDSVAKNIQYF	TGTGCCAGTAGTGACAGTGTAGCCAAAAACATTCAGTACTTC
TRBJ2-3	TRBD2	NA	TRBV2	CASSEVGLGADTQYF	TGTGCCAGCAGTGAAGTTGGACTAGGGGCAGATACGCAGTATTTT
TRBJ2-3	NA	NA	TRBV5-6	CASSLARGRASSTDTQYF	TGTGCCAGCAGCTTGGCCCGCGGCAGGGCCTCTAGCACAGATACGCAGTATTTT
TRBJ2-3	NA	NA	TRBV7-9	CASSPGVYSTDTQYF	TGTGCCAGCAGCCCGGGGGTATACAGCACAGATACGCAGTATTTT
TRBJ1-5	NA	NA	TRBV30	CAWSVRPPGGGQPQHF	TGTGCCTGGAGTGTACGTCCCCCCGGGGGCGGGCAGCCCCAGCATTTT
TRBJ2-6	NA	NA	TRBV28	CASSLWGSASGANVLTF	TGTGCCAGCAGTTTATGGGGGTCAGCCTCTGGGGCCAACGTCCTGACTTTC
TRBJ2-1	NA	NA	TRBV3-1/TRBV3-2	CASSQIPWEQFF	TGTGCCAGCAGCCAAATTCCTTGGGAGCAGTTCTTC
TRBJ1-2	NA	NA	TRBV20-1	CKGGDDYGYTF	TGCAAAGGGGGTGATGACTATGGCTACACCTTC
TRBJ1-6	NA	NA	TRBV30	CAWSVGGAGYNSPLHF	TGTGCCTGGAGTGTGGGGGGGGCAGGGTATAATTCACCCCTCCACTTT
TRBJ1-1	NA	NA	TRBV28	CASTLGGRGTEAFF	TGTGCCAGCACCCTAGGGGGGCGAGGGACTGAAGCTTTCTTT
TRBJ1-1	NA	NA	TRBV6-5	CASSYRGAEAFF	TGTGCCAGCAGTTATCGCGGTGCTGAAGCTTTCTTT
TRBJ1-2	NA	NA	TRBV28	CASSLSPGDYGYTF	TGTGCCAGCAGTTTAAGTCCAGGGGATTATGGCTACACCTTC
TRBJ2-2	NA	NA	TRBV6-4	CASSASPGSGELFF	TGTGCCAGCAGTGCCTCACCTGGTTCCGGGGAGCTGTTTTTT
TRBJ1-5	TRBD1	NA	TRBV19	CASSIATGYSNQPQHF	TGTGCCAGTAGTATAGCGACAGGGTATAGCAATCAGCCCCAGCATTTT
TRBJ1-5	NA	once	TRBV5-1	CASSWTDPSNQPQHF	TGCGCCAGCAGCTGGACAGATCCAAGCAATCAGCCCCAGCATTTT
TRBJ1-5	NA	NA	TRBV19	CASSSFGRPQHF	TGTGCCAGTAGTAGCTTCGGTCGGCCCCAGCATTTT
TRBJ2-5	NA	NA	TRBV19	CASSIVEKETQYF	TGTGCCAGTAGTATCGTCGAAAAAGAGACCCAGTACTTC
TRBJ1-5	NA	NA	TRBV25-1	CASSEFQADQPQHF	TGTGCCAGCAGTGAATTTCAGGCAGATCAGCCCCAGCATTTT
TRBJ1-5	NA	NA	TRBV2	CASSVGENQPQHF	TGTGCCAGCAGTGTAGGGGAGAATCAGCCCCAGCATTTT
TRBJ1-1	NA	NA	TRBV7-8	CASSLRPNTEAFF	TGTGCCAGCAGCTTGAGGCCTAACACTGAAGCTTTCTTT
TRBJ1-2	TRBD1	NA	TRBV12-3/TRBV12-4	CASSRGQGFTF	TGTGCCAGCAGTCGGGGACAGGGTTTCACCTTC
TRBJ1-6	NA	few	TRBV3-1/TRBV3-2	CASSQDRRGSSYNSPLHF	TGTGCCAGCAGCCAAGATAGGCGCGGAAGCTCCTATAATTCACCCCTCCACTTT
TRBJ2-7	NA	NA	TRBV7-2	CASSLVGGGRDEQYF	TGTGCCAGCAGCTTAGTAGGAGGGGGCAGAGACGAGCAGTACTTC
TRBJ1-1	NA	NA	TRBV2	CASSTGRRVNTEAFF	TGTGCCAGCAGCACAGGGAGGAGGGTCAACACTGAAGCTTTCTTT
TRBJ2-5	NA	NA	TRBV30	CAWRPQGGPETQYF	TGTGCCTGGAGACCCCAGGGGGGGCCGGAGACCCAGTACTTC
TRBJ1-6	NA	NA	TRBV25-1	CASSEKGFNSPLHF	TGTGCCAGCAGTGAAAAAGGGTTTAATTCACCCCTCCACTTT
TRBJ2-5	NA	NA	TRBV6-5	CASRPGQETQYF	TGTGCCAGCAGGCCGGGGCAAGAGACCCAGTACTTC
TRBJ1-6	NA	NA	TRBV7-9	CASSFDGGDSPLHF	TGTGCCAGCAGCTTTGATGGTGGGGATTCACCCCTCCACTTT
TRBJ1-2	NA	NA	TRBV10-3	CAISEEGQHGYTF	TGTGCCATCAGTGAGGAGGGGCAGCATGGCTACACCTTC
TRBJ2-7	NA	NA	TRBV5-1	CASSPEGLSYEQYF	TGCGCCAGCAGCCCCGAGGGACTGAGCTACGAGCAGTACTTC
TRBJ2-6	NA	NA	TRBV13	CASSFGVGTGANVLTF	TGTGCCAGCAGCTTTGGCGTCGGTACTGGGGCCAACGTCCTGACTTTC
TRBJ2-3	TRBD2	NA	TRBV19	CASKGLAGGPGLLDTQYF	TGTGCCAGTAAGGGACTAGCGGGGGGGCCGGGTCTATTGGATACGCAGTATTTT
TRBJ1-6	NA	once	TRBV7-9	CASSGGGPSSPLHF	TGTGCCAGCAGCGGGGGGGGCCCCAGTTCACCCCTCCACTTT
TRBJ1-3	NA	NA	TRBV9	CASSAEPTRGNTIYF	TGTGCCAGCAGCGCCGAGCCTACGAGGGGAAACACCATATATTTT
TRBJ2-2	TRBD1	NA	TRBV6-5	CASSPRTGGSGELFF	TGTGCCAGCAGTCCTAGGACAGGGGGGAGCGGGGAGCTGTTTTTT
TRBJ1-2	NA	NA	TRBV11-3	CASSLDPRSRVYTF	TGTGCCAGCAGCTTAGATCCTAGATCCAGAGTCTACACCTTC